The present T cell receptor beta chain was sequenced within a study of CD8 T cells in Susac syndrome. The RNA, 0.5 to 1 ug, was put through reverse transcription using random hexamers. TCRdb reprocessed the immunoSEQ multiplex PCR reads via MiXCR and lists one record per CDR3 protein. The table records about 150,000 distinct CDR3 sequences, about 94% of them present only once. V lost 5 bases, J lost 0 bases, and 24 bases lay in between. The CDR3 length is 19 residues. The germline gives CDR1 SEHNR, CDR2 FQNEAQ (reference sequence). Material for sequencing was CD8+ T cells from PBMCs. The rearrangement joins TRBV7-9 to TRBJ2-3; D is perhaps TRBD1 or TRBD2 (5 bases each). The sequence was obtained from a human donor with multiple sclerosis. The CDR3 nucleotides read TGTGCCAGCAGCCCGCCTGGGGGACCCAGGACAAAAAGCACAGATACGCAGTATTTT. Protein product: CASSPPGGPRTKSTDTQYF.